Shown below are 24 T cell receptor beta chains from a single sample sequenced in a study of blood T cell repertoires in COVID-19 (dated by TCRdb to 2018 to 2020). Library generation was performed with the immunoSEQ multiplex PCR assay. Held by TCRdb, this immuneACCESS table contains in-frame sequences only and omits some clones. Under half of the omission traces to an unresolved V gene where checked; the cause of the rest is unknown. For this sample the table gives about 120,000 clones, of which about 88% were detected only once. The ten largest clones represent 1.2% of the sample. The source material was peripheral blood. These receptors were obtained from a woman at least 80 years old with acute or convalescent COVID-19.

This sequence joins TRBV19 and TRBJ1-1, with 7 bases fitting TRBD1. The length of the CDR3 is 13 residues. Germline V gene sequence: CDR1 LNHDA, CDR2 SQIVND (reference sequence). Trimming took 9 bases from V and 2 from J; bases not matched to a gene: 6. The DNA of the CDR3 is TGTGCCAGCAAAAGACAGGGTAACACTGAAGCTTTCTTT. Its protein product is CASKRQGNTEAFF.

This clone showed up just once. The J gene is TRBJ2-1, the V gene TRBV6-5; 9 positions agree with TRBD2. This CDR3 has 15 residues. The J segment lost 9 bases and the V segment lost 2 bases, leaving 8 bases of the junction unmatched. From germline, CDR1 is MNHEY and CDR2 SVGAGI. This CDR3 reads CASSYTSGSGGEQFF. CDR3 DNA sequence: TGTGCCAGCAGTTACACTAGCGGGTCCGGAGGTGAGCAGTTCTTC.

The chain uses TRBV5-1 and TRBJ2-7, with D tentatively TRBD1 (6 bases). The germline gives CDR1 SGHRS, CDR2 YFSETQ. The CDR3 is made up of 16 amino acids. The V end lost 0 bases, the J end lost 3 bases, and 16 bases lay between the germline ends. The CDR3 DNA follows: TGCGCCAGCAGCTTGGAGGGGCCGGGACACGGCTACGAGCAGTACTTC. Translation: CASSLEGPGHGYEQYF.

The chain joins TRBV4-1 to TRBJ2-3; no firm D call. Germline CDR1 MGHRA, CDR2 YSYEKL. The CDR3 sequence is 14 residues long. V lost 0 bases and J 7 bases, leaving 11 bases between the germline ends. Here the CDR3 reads CASSQDSGPNTQYF. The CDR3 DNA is TGCGCCAGCAGCCAAGATTCTGGGCCCAATACGCAGTATTTT.

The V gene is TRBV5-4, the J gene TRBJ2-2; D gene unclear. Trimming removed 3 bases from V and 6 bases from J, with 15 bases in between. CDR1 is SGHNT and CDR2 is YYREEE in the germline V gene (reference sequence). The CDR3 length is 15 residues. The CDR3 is CASSWSGSSAGELFF. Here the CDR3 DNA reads TGTGCCAGCAGCTGGAGTGGGTCGAGTGCCGGGGAGCTGTTTTTT.

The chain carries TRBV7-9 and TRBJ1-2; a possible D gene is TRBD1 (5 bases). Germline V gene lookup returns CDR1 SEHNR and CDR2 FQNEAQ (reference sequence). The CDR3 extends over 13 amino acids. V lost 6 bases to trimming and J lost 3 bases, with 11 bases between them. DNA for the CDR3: TGTGCCAGCAGACCCGGGACTGACTATGGCTACACCTTC. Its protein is CASRPGTDYGYTF.

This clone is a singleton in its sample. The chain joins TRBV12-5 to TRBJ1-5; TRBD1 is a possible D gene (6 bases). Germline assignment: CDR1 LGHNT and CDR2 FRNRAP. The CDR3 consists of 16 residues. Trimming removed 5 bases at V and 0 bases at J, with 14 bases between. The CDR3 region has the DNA TGTGCTAGTGGTCCCCACAGGGAACATAGCAATCAGCCCCAGCATTTT. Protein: CASGPHREHSNQPQHF.

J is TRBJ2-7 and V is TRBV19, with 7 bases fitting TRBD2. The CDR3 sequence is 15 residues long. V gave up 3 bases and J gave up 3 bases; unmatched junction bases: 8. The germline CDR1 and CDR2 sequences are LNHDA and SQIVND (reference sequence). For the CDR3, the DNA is TGTGCCAGTAGTATGCGGGAGAGCTGGGGCTACGAGCAGTACTTC. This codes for CASSMRESWGYEQYF.

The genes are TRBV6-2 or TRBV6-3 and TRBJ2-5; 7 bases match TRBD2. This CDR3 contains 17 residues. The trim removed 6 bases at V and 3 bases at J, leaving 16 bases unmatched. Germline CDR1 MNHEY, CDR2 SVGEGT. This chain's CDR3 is CASSPGVGGVLEETQYF. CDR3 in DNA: TGTGCCAGCAGCCCCGGTGTGGGGGGGGTGCTCGAAGAGACCCAGTACTTC.

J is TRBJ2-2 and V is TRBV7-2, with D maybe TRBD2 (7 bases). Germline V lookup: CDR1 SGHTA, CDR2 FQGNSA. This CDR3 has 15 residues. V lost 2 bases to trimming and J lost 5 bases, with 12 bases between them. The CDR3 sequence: CASSLTGGATGELFF. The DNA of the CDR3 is TGTGCCAGCAGCTTAACGGGGGGCGCGACCGGGGAGCTGTTTTTT.

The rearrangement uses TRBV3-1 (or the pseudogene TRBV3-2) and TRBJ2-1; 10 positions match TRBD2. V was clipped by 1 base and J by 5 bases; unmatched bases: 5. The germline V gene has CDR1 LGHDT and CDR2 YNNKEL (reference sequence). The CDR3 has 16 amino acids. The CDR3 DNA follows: TGTGCCAGCAGCCAAGGGGGACTAGCGAAAAACAATGAGCAGTTCTTC. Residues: CASSQGGLAKNNEQFF.

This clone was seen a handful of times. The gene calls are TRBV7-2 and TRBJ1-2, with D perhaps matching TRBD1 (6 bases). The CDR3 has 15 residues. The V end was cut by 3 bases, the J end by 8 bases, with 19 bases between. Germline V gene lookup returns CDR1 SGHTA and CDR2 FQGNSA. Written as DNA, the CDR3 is TGTGCCAGCAGCTTGGACCAGGGGAGGGGCGGAGGCTACACCTTC. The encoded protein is CASSLDQGRGGGYTF. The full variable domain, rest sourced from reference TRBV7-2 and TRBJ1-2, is GAGVSQSPSNKVTEKGKDVELRCDPISGHTALYWYRQSLGQGLEFLIYFQGNSAPDKSGLPSDRFSAERTGGSVSTLTIQRTQQEDSAVYLCASSLDQGRGGGYTFGSGTRLTVV.

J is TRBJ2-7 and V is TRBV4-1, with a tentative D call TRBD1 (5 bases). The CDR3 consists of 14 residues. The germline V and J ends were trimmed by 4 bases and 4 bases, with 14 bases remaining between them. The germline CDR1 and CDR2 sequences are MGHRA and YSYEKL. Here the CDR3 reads CASSPGQGGYEQYF. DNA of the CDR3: TGCGCCAGCAGCCCCGGCCAGGGTGGTTACGAGCAGTACTTC.

The DNA of the CDR3 is TGTGCCAGCAGTTATTATAGGACTAGCGGGGTATACGAGCAGTACTTC. Amino acid sequence: CASSYYRTSGVYEQYF. The chain joins TRBV6-6 to TRBJ2-7, with 12 positions matching TRBD2. V was clipped by 3 bases and J by 4 bases; unmatched bases: 7. This CDR3 spans 16 amino acids. CDR1 MNHNY and CDR2 SVGAGI come from the germline V gene (reference sequence).

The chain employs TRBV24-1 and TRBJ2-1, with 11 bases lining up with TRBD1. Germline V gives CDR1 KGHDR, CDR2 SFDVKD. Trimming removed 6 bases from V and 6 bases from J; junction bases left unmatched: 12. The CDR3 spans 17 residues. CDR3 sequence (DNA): TGTGCCACCAGTCTTACGCCCGGGACAGGGGGTGGCAATGAGCAGTTCTTC. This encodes CATSLTPGTGGGNEQFF.

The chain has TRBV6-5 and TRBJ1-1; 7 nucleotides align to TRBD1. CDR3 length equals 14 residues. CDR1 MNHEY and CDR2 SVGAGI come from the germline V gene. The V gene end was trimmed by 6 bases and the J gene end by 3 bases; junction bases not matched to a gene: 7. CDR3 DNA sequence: TGTGCCAGCAGCCCGACAGGGTTGGACACTGAAGCTTTCTTT. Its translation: CASSPTGLDTEAFF.

CDR3 bases: TGTGCCAGCTCACCGCAGGGCCGTGCTAGCACAGATACGCAGTATTTT. It yields the protein CASSPQGRASTDTQYF. V gene TRBV18 combines with J gene TRBJ2-3, with a tentative D call TRBD1 (5 bases). This CDR3 is 16 amino acids long. Germline CDR1 and CDR2: KGHSH and LQKENI. V dropped 3 bases and J dropped 0 bases, with 13 bases sitting between them.

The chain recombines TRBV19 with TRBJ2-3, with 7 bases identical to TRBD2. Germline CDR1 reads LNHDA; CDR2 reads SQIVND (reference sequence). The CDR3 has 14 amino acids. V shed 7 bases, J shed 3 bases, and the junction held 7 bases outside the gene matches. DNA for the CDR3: TGTGCCAGTACCCCAGCGGGGTGGACAGATACGCAGTATTTT. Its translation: CASTPAGWTDTQYF.

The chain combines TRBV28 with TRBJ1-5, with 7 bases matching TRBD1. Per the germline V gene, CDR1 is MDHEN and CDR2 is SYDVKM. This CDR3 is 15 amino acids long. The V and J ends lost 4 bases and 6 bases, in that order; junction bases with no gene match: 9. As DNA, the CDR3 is TGTGCCAGCAGTTACGGGACAGTGAGGGGTCAGCCCCAGCATTTT. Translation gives CASSYGTVRGQPQHF.

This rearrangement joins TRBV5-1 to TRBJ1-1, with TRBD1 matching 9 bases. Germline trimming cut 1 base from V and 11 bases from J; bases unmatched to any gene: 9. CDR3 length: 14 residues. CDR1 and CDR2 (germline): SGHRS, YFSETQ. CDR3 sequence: CASSLLGGTGTAFF. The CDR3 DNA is TGCGCCAGCAGCTTGTTGGGCGGGACAGGGACCGCTTTCTTT.

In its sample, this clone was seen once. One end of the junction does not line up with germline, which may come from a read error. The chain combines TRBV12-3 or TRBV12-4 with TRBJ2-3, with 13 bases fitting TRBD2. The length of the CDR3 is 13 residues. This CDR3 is CASSSRTSGGRHF. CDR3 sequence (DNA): TGTGCCAGCAGTTCTCGGACTAGCGGGGGAAGGCATTTT.

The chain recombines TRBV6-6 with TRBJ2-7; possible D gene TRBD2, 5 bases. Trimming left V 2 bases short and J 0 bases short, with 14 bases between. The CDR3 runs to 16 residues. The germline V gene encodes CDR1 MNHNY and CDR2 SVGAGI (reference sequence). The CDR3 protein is CASSYPRSGISYEQYF. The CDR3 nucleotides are TGTGCCAGCAGTTACCCTAGGTCGGGGATCTCCTACGAGCAGTACTTC.

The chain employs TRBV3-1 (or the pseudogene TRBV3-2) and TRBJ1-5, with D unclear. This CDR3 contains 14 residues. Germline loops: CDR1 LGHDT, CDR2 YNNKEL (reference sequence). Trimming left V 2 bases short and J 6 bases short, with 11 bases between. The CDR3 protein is CASSQNRDFQPQHF. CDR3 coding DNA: TGTGCCAGCAGCCAAAATCGGGATTTTCAGCCCCAGCATTTT.

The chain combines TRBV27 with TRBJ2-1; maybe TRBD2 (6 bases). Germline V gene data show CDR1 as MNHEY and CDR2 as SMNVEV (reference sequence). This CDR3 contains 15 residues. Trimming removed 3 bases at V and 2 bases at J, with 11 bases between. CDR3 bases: TGTGCCAGCAGTTTCACGGGACTTACCTACAATGAGCAGTTCTTC. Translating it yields CASSFTGLTYNEQFF.